These 27 T cell receptor beta chains originate from one sample sequenced in a study of spatial heterogeneity in lung cancer. Overall study findings and caveats: Expanded intratumoral alpha and beta TCR counts tracked tumor mutation counts.

The antigens for these receptors are not known. The time point: sample taken at primary tumor resection. MiXCR, run by TCRdb on the 5' RACE reads, gives a single entry per CDR3 protein. The table has approximately 1,200 distinct CDR3 sequences, less than 15% seen once. Sample: lung tumor tissue, taken at surgery. These receptors originate from a male donor with early-stage non-small cell lung cancer.

The sample holds many counts of this clonotype. This beta chain is an unintended read in a library built for alpha chains; its size means little. The CDR3 DNA reads TGTGCCAGCACTCCGGGACCAGTCGTAAACATTCAGTACTTC. Translating gives CASTPGPVVNIQYF. The chain carries TRBV6-2 or TRBV6-3 and TRBJ2-4; perhaps D is TRBD1 or TRBD2 (5 bases each). Germline V lookup: CDR1 MNHEY, CDR2 SVGEGT. Between the trimmed V and J ends, which lost 7 bases and 6 bases, there was a span of 16 bases. There are 14 residues in the CDR3.

This clonotype is categorized as medium-sized. With the library built for alpha chains, this beta chain is off target and its frequency is not meaningful. J is TRBJ2-6 and V is TRBV5-1; 8 bases fit TRBD2. In germline, CDR1 is SGHRS, CDR2 YFSETQ. After removal of 4 bases from V and 0 bases from J, the junction contained 9 bases not matched to a gene. There are 18 residues in the CDR3. CDR3 sequence reads: CASSRGAGAHSGANVLTF. DNA of the CDR3: TGCGCCAGCAGCCGGGGAGCGGGGGCCCACTCTGGGGCCAACGTCCTGACTTTC.

This clonotype is labeled medium-sized. This beta chain slipped into a library made for alpha chains as a stray read, so its size is not meaningful. The rearrangement joins TRBV7-2 to TRBJ1-2; D is unclear. V shed 1 base and J shed 6 bases, with 9 bases lying between them. Germline V gives CDR1 SGHTA, CDR2 FQGNSA. The CDR3 loop spans 13 amino acids. CDR3 sequence (DNA): TGTGCCAGCAGCTTAGGGCTCTTGGATGGCTACACCTTC. The encoded protein is CASSLGLLDGYTF.

This clonotype is classed as large. Because this beta chain is a stray read in a library intended to capture alpha chains, its abundance should not be given much weight. V usage is TRBV25-1 and J usage is TRBJ2-5, with D possibly TRBD2 on 5 matching bases. This CDR3 region has 13 residues. V lost 5 bases and J lost 5, with 12 bases in between. Germline loops: CDR1 MGHDK, CDR2 SYGVNS. The CDR3 region has the DNA TGTGCCAGCAGTAGCACCGGGGTGGAGACCCAGTACTTC. Translated, it gives CASSSTGVETQYF.

The table lists this clonotype with many counts. With the library built for alpha chains, this beta chain is off target and its frequency is not meaningful. This chain connects TRBV30 to TRBJ2-6, with no clear D. The CDR3 consists of 15 residues. Trimming left V 3 bases short and J 0 bases short, with 9 bases between. Germline CDR1 is GTSNPN and CDR2 is SVGIG (reference sequence). The CDR3 sequence is CAWRGQGSGANVLTF. CDR3 nucleotides: TGTGCCTGGAGAGGGCAAGGCTCTGGGGCCAACGTCCTGACTTTC. The full variable domain, its missing parts supplied by reference TRBV30 and TRBJ2-6, is SQTIHQWPATLVQPVGSPLSLECTVEGTSNPNLYWYRQAAGRGLQLLFYSVGIGQISSEVPQNLSASRPQDRQFILSSKKLLLSDSGFYLCAWRGQGSGANVLTFGAGSRLTVL.

In its sample, this clonotype ranks as medium-sized. Being off target in a library aimed at alpha chains, this beta chain has a size of little meaning. The rearrangement joins TRBV29-1 to TRBJ2-5, with D unresolved. Germline-derived CDR1 and CDR2 are SQVTM and ANQGSEA. The CDR3 consists of 14 residues. V gave up 4 bases and J gave up 2 bases, with 14 bases separating them. The CDR3 DNA sequence: TGCAGCGTTGGTGCCCCGGACGGACAAGAGACCCAGTACTTC. Protein sequence: CSVGAPDGQETQYF.

As for this clonotype: Little can be read into the size of this beta chain, an off-target read in a library designed for alpha chains. The J gene is TRBJ2-3, the V gene TRBV5-4; a possible D gene is TRBD1 (6 bases). The germline V gene has CDR1 SGHNT and CDR2 YYREEE (reference sequence). The CDR3 sequence is 16 residues long. Trimming removed 1 base from V and 11 bases from J, with 23 bases in between. The CDR3 reads CASSLSQGTFSHEQYF. The CDR3 nucleotides are TGTGCCAGCAGCTTGTCGCAGGGGACCTTTTCCCATGAGCAGTATTTT.

By its share, this clonotype is medium-sized (0.01 to 0.1%). With the library built for alpha chains, this beta chain is off target and its frequency is not meaningful. This chain links TRBV30 with TRBJ1-1; no reliable D call. The V gene's germline CDR1 is GTSNPN and CDR2 SVGIG (reference sequence). The CDR3 loop spans 12 amino acids. V was cut by 0 bases and J by 5 bases, with 7 bases left in between. CDR3 loop: CAWSVGSTEAFF. CDR3 bases: TGTGCCTGGAGTGTAGGGTCTACTGAAGCTTTCTTT.

As concerns this clonotype: For a library built for alpha chains, this beta chain is a stray read; little rests on its size. The chain carries TRBV12-3 or TRBV12-4 and TRBJ1-3, with TRBD1 matching over 7 bases. This CDR3 is 13 amino acids long. CDR3 sequence reads: CARQTGIRNTIYF. Here the CDR3 DNA reads TGTGCAAGGCAGACAGGGATACGAAACACCATATATTTT.

Comments on this clonotype: The library was designed around alpha chains, so this beta chain is a stray read whose abundance carries little weight. CDR3 coding DNA: TGTGCCAGCAGGGTCAGCGGGGGGAGGCAGGATCAGCCCCAGCATTTT. Protein: CASRVSGGRQDQPQHF. V and J are TRBV6-5 and TRBJ1-5; D is perhaps TRBD1 (5 bases). The CDR3 covers 16 residues. The germline V gene has CDR1 MNHEY and CDR2 SVGAGI. Trimming removed 6 bases from V and 5 bases from J, with 20 bases in between.

This clonotype is medium-sized within its sample. The library was designed around alpha chains, so this beta chain is a stray read whose abundance carries little weight. The chain combines TRBV7-9 with TRBJ2-1; TRBD1 is a possible D gene (5 bases). The V end was cut by 5 bases, the J end by 4 bases, with 15 bases between. The CDR3 is made up of 15 amino acids. CDR1 is SEHNR, CDR2 FQNEAQ, per germline (reference sequence). The CDR3 region has the DNA TGTGCCAGCAGCCAATCAGGGTTTCGGTACAATGAGCAGTTCTTC. Protein sequence: CASSQSGFRYNEQFF.

Concerning this clonotype itself: Since the library was made to target alpha chains, this beta chain is a stray read and its abundance is not meaningful. The rearrangement uses TRBV15 and TRBJ2-3; no clear D. Trimming stripped 5 bases from V and 0 bases from J, with 3 bases between. CDR1 is LNHNV, CDR2 YYDKDF, per germline (reference sequence). The CDR3 spans 12 residues. The CDR3 region is CATSRSTDTQYF. The CDR3 DNA reads as TGTGCCACCAGCCGGAGCACAGATACGCAGTATTTT. Drawing the rest from reference TRBV15 and TRBJ2-3, the complete variable domain is DAMVIQNPRYQVTQFGKPVTLSCSQTLNHNVMYWYQQKSSQAPKLLFHYYDKDFNNEADTPDNFQSRRPNTSFCFLDIRSPGLGDTAMYLCATSRSTDTQYFGPGTRLTVL.

This clonotype is labeled as large. A library prepared for alpha chains yielded this beta chain as an off-target read; its size is of little meaning. The genes are TRBV12-3 or TRBV12-4 and TRBJ2-6; D gene unclear. The CDR3 covers 14 residues. Trimming pared 6 bases from V and 0 bases from J, leaving 6 bases between. CDR3 protein: CASRQSSGANVLTF. CDR3 nucleotide sequence: TGTGCCAGCAGGCAGAGCTCTGGGGCCAACGTCCTGACTTTC.

This clonotype has just a few counts. The size of this beta chain means little, since it is a stray read in a library made for alpha chains. This chain uses TRBV6-5 with TRBJ2-5; 13 nucleotides line up with TRBD2. CDR1 MNHEY and CDR2 SVGAGI come from the germline V gene. The V gene end was trimmed by 7 bases and the J gene end by 2 bases; junction bases not matched to a gene: 4. This CDR3 has 15 amino acids. DNA for the CDR3: TGTGCCAGCACGACTAGCGGGGGGAGGCAAGAGACCCAGTACTTC. It specifies CASTTSGGRQETQYF.

Relative to its sample, this clonotype is medium-sized (0.01 to 0.1%). This beta chain is a stray sequence in a library constructed for alpha chains; its clone size is not meaningful. The rearrangement joins TRBV12-3 or TRBV12-4 to TRBJ2-7; 8 nucleotides agree with TRBD1. CDR3 length equals 14 residues. V lost 6 bases and J lost 3; bases outside the gene matches: 7. The CDR3 spells CASRSTGGGYEQYF. The CDR3, as DNA: TGTGCCAGCAGGTCCACAGGGGGTGGCTACGAGCAGTACTTC.

This clonotype has ten or more counts. This beta chain came through as a stray read in a library set up for alpha chains, and its size says little. The CDR3 protein is CASSLAGGGTYEQYV. DNA of the CDR3: TGTGCCAGCAGCTTAGCCGGCGGGGGGACCTACGAGCAGTACGTC. The V gene is TRBV7-2, the J gene TRBJ2-7; the match to TRBD2 covers 8 bases. CDR3 length equals 15 residues. V lost 0 bases, J lost 2 bases, and 3 bases stayed unmatched. CDR1 is SGHTA, CDR2 FQGNSA, per germline.

By proportion, this clonotype is large. This beta chain represents an off-target read in a library built for alpha chains; its size is of limited meaning. The rearrangement links TRBV6-2 or TRBV6-3 to TRBJ1-6; D is unclear. The CDR3 loop spans 16 amino acids. V was cut by 5 bases and J by 7 bases, with 18 bases left in between. Germline V CDR1 and CDR2: MNHEY, SVGEGT. The CDR3 DNA follows: TGTGCCAGCAGTCCCCCAGGCCGCCGAGGAAATTCACCCCTCCACTTT. It is translated as CASSPPGRRGNSPLHF.

By proportion, this clonotype is medium-sized. The library was prepared for alpha chains; this beta chain is a stray read, so its frequency means little. This rearrangement joins TRBV5-1 to TRBJ2-2; no reliable D call. With 5 bases removed from V and 4 bases from J, the gap between germline ends came to 9 bases. CDR3 length: 13 residues. Germline V gives CDR1 SGHRS, CDR2 YFSETQ. CDR3 residues: CASREPATGELFF. CDR3 nucleotide sequence: TGCGCCAGCAGAGAACCCGCCACCGGGGAGCTGTTTTTT.

This clonotype was counted a single time. A library made for alpha chains picked up this beta chain off target, so its size means little. The chain carries TRBV7-9 and TRBJ2-2; unclear D gene. CDR1 is SEHNR, CDR2 FQNEAQ, per germline (reference sequence). Deletions cut 9 bases from V and 4 bases from J, with 24 bases between. The CDR3 length is 17 residues. The CDR3, as DNA: TGTGCCAGTAGCCCGAGCCCACACGACCCTTCCACCGGGGAGCTGTTTTTT. It encodes CASSPSPHDPSTGELFF.

By sample fraction, this clonotype is medium-sized. Found in a library prepared for alpha chains, this beta chain is an off-target read, and its abundance has little meaning. This chain uses TRBV7-2 with TRBJ2-3, with TRBD2 matching over 7 bases. Per the germline V gene, CDR1 is SGHTA and CDR2 is FQGNSA. The CDR3 runs to 15 residues. V shed 4 bases and J 3 bases; nucleotides not matched to a gene: 7. The CDR3 DNA follows: TGTGCCAGCAGCTGGGATAGCGGGCTAACAGATACGCAGTATTTT. Protein product: CASSWDSGLTDTQYF.

This clonotype is labeled medium-sized. The library was built for alpha chains, so this beta chain is an off-target read and its size means little. The rearrangement uses TRBV6-1 and TRBJ1-6; no clear D. CDR1 is MNHNS, CDR2 SASEGT, per germline. This CDR3 spans 16 amino acids. Trimming shortened V by 1 base and J by 10 bases, and 17 bases separated the two germline ends. The CDR3 is CASSEGPQLGGSPLHF. The CDR3 nucleotides are TGTGCCAGCAGTGAAGGGCCCCAATTGGGTGGATCACCCCTCCACTTT.

This clonotype is judged medium-sized (0.01 to 0.1%). Because the library targeted alpha chains, this beta chain is an off-target read whose size means little. The chain combines TRBV7-9 with TRBJ2-1; 13 bases align to TRBD2. V shed 4 bases and J 8 bases; nucleotides not matched to a gene: 8. Germline CDR1 reads SEHNR; CDR2 reads FQNEAQ (reference sequence). CDR3 size: 16 residues. The DNA of the CDR3 is TGTGCCAGCAGCTCTCCTACTGGACTAGCGGGGGATGAGCAGTTCTTC. Its translation is CASSSPTGLAGDEQFF.

The sample holds many counts of this clonotype. This beta chain lies outside the target of a library built for alpha chains; its clone size means little. This sequence joins TRBV6-5 and TRBJ2-5, with D possibly TRBD1 on 7 matching bases. The CDR3 is 19 amino acids. V was cut by 4 bases and J by 5 bases, with 29 bases left in between. CDR1 is MNHEY and CDR2 is SVGAGI in the germline V gene. Written as DNA, the CDR3 is TGTGCCAGCAGTTCGGGAGTCCAGGGGGATTTTTCAGTTATGGAGACCCAGTACTTC. It codes for CASSSGVQGDFSVMETQYF.

Sample share makes this clonotype large. Found in a library prepared for alpha chains, this beta chain is an off-target read, and its abundance has little meaning. V gene TRBV5-4 combines with J gene TRBJ2-1, with no clear D. V dropped 2 bases and J dropped 2 bases, with 8 bases sitting between them. The CDR3 length is 14 residues. CDR1 is SGHNT, CDR2 YYREEE, per germline (reference sequence). CDR3 sequence: CASSFLGPYNEQFF. The CDR3 DNA reads TGTGCCAGCAGCTTCCTGGGCCCCTACAATGAGCAGTTCTTC.

This clonotype was seen a few times. With the library built for alpha chains, this beta chain is off target and its frequency is not meaningful. The chain joins TRBV20-1 to TRBJ2-2; D possibly corresponds to TRBD1 (6 bases). Per germline, CDR1 DFQATT and CDR2 SNEGSKA (reference sequence). This CDR3 is 18 amino acids long. The germline V and J ends were trimmed by 6 bases and 0 bases, with 23 bases remaining between them. The DNA of the CDR3 is TGCAGTGCCCGGGAAGCGAGGGGGAGCTGGACGAACACCGGGGAGCTGTTTTTT. This sequence encodes CSAREARGSWTNTGELFF.

In its sample, this clonotype was seen many times. With the library built for alpha chains, this beta chain is off target and its frequency is not meaningful. The chain joins TRBV20-1 to TRBJ1-5, with D perhaps TRBD1 (6 bases). The CDR3 is 17 residues long. Germline CDR1 and CDR2: DFQATT and SNEGSKA (reference sequence). Trimming removed 0 bases at V and 3 bases at J, with 18 bases between. CDR3 region: CSARESSGQGNNQPQHF. The CDR3 DNA reads as TGCAGTGCTAGAGAGTCGTCGGGGCAGGGGAACAATCAGCCCCAGCATTTT.

In this sample, this clonotype turned up many times. This beta chain came through as a stray read in a library set up for alpha chains, and its size says little. The genes are TRBV2 and TRBJ1-2; D not resolved. The germline CDR1 and CDR2 sequences are SNHLY and FYNNEI. V shed 10 bases and J shed 2 bases, with 14 bases lying between them. The CDR3 length is 13 residues. The CDR3 sequence is CATQGSRNYGYTF. CDR3 coding DNA: TGTGCCACTCAAGGGTCCAGAAACTATGGCTACACCTTC.